This TCR beta chain was found in a study of T cells in Graves' hyperthyroidism and ophthalmopathy. The length of the CDR3 is 17 residues. The V and J ends lost 0 bases and 3 bases, in that order; junction bases with no gene match: 8. Germline V gene sequence: CDR1 SGDLS, CDR2 YYNGEE. It was RNA transcripts that yielded the amplified TCR beta CDR3 regions. The HTBI set primed first-round TCR CDR3 RT-PCR. TCRdb called the multiplex PCR reads again in MiXCR, with one record for every CDR3 protein. The table lists some 270,000 distinct CDR3 sequences, about 25% of them singletons. Sequenced input: blood. The receptor was derived from a woman aged 40 to 50 with Graves' ophthalmopathy. The rearrangement links TRBV9 to TRBJ2-7; 11 bases align to TRBD1. CDR3 in amino acids: CASSVEGTGGPNYEQYF. CDR3 in DNA: TGTGCCAGCAGCGTAGAAGGGACAGGGGGTCCCAACTACGAGCAGTACTTC.